Detailed here is one TCR beta chain. There are 14 residues in the CDR3. From germline, CDR1 is GTSNPN and CDR2 SVGIG (reference sequence). V was trimmed by 2 bases and J by 4 bases, leaving 15 bases between them. These data belong to a study of cytomegalovirus exposure and HLA in healthy donors. PCR was performed using 60 Vbeta and 13 Jbeta primers. The assay was immunoSEQ multiplex PCR, and TCRdb's table has in-frame clones only and misses some. The sample has about 130,000 clones, 74% seen once. Sequencing was carried out using PBMCs. The chain has TRBV30 and TRBJ2-7, with D possibly being TRBD2 (6 bases). This sequence was found in a middle-aged man in good health and CMV-seropositive. The CDR3 DNA sequence: TGTGCCTGGAGTCGTGCAGGAGGGACTTACGAGCAGTACTTC. Translation: CAWSRAGGTYEQYF.